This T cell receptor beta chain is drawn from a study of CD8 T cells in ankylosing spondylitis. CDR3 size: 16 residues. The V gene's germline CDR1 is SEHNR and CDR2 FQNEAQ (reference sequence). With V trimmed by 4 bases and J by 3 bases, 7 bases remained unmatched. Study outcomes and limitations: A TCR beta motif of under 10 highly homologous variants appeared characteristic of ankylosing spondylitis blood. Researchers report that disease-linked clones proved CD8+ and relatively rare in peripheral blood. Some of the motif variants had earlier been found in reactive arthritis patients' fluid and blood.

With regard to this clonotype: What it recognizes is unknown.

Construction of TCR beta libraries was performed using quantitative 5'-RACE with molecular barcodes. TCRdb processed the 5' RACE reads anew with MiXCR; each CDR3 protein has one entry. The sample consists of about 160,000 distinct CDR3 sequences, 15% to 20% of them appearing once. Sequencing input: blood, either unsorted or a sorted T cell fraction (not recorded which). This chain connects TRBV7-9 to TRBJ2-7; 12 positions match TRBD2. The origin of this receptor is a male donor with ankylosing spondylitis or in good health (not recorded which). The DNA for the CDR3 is TGTGCCAGCAGCTCCAGACAGACTAGCGGGAGCTACGAGCAGTACTTC. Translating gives CASSSRQTSGSYEQYF.